The T cell receptor (beta chain) described here comes from a study of blood T cell repertoires in COVID-19. V was cut by 8 bases and J by 4 bases, with 14 bases left in between. Germline CDR1 reads MNHNS; CDR2 reads SASEGT. CDR3 length: 13 amino acids. Assay: immunoSEQ multiplex PCR; the TCRdb copy retains only in-frame clones and omits some. Counted here are about 240,000 clones, roughly 80% occurring once; the ten biggest clones make up approximately 9.6%. Sequencing was performed on peripheral blood. The sequence came from a woman aged 80 or over with acute or convalescent COVID-19. J is TRBJ1-1 and V is TRBV6-1; D gene uncertain. CDR3 in DNA: TGTGCCAGCGGTAACACCTGGTCCACTGAAGCTTTCTTT. As protein: CASGNTWSTEAFF.